The 9 T cell receptor beta chains in this list originate from one sample, sequenced in a study of CD8+ T cells in alopecia areata (dated by TCRdb to the late 2010s). Explained via the paper, the time point label denotes: baseline before oral tofacitinib. Libraries came from the immunoSEQ multiplex PCR assay. RNA was extracted from all samples and reverse transcribed into cDNA as template for TCR sequencing. TCRdb's version of the immuneACCESS table is confined to in-frame rearrangements and falls short of the full clone set. An unresolved V gene accounts for under half of the shortfall where checked; the remainder is of unknown origin. The sample yields about 140,000 clones; roughly half were counted once. The top ten hold over 0.85% of the sample. This specimen consisted of CD4+ T cells sorted from blood, obtained at week 0. The origin of the receptors is a human donor with alopecia areata.

V usage is TRBV19 and J usage is TRBJ1-5; D not certain. The CDR3 length is 12 residues. Germline values: CDR1 LNHDA, CDR2 SQIVND (reference sequence). Deletions cut 6 bases from V and 3 bases from J, with 6 bases between. The CDR3 protein is CASRSTNQPQHF. The CDR3, as DNA: TGTGCCAGTAGGTCAACCAATCAGCCCCAGCATTTT. Variable domain in full (rest from reference TRBV19 and TRBJ1-5): DGGITQSPKYLFRKEGQNVTLSCEQNLNHDAMYWYRQDPGQGLRLIYYSQIVNDFQKGDIAEGYSVSREKKESFPLTVTSAQKNPTAFYLCASRSTNQPQHFGDGTRLSIL.

In this sample, this clone turned up a few times. The V call is TRBV5-1, the J call TRBJ2-3, with D perhaps matching TRBD1 or TRBD2 (5 bases each). V was clipped by 0 bases and J by 4 bases, with 9 bases between them. The germline CDR1 and CDR2 sequences are SGHRS and YFSETQ. The CDR3 sequence is 14 residues long. CDR3 sequence: CASSLVGAADTQYF. CDR3 sequence (DNA): TGCGCCAGCAGCTTGGTCGGGGCGGCAGATACGCAGTATTTT. The entire variable domain, with the rest obtained from reference TRBV5-1 and TRBJ2-3, is as follows: KAGVTQTPRYLIKTRGQQVTLSCSPISGHRSVSWYQQTPGQGLQFLFEYFSETQRNKGNFPGRFSGRQFSNSRSEMNVSTLELGDSALYLCASSLVGAADTQYFGPGTRLTVL.

The chain joins TRBV5-1 to TRBJ2-1; the D gene is possibly TRBD2 (6 bases). Germline lookup yields CDR1 SGHRS and CDR2 YFSETQ. The V and J ends lost 10 bases and 0 bases respectively, with 14 bases between them. The CDR3 runs 14 residues. This CDR3 is CAGKPSDSYNEQFF. DNA for the CDR3: TGCGCCGGGAAACCTAGCGACTCCTACAATGAGCAGTTCTTC.

J is TRBJ2-2 and V is TRBV5-1; D may be TRBD1 or TRBD2 (5 bases each). Trimming removed 4 bases from V and 11 bases from J, with 12 bases in between. Germline V lookup: CDR1 SGHRS, CDR2 YFSETQ. The CDR3 is 12 residues long. This CDR3 reads CASSDSGGELFF. CDR3 nucleotides: TGCGCCAGCAGCGACAGCGGCGGCGAGCTGTTTTTT.

The CDR3 DNA reads as TGTGCCAGCAGCGCGGGACTAGCGGTCTGGGATGAGCAGTTCTTC. Translation gives CASSAGLAVWDEQFF. The V and J genes are TRBV7-2 and TRBJ2-1; TRBD2 matches 11 bases. The CDR3 contains 15 residues. CDR1 is SGHTA and CDR2 is FQGNSA in the germline V gene. V was pared by 5 bases and J by 8 bases, with 8 bases of the junction left unmatched.

The chain recombines TRBV29-1 with TRBJ2-7, with 9 bases that match TRBD2. J gave up 4 bases and V 6 bases, and 13 bases lay outside the gene matches. CDR3 size: 15 residues. The germline V gene encodes CDR1 SQVTM and CDR2 ANQGSEA. CDR3 protein: CSVQVGGRASYEQYF. The CDR3 DNA reads as TGCAGCGTCCAAGTGGGCGGGAGGGCCTCGTACGAGCAGTACTTC.

In its sample, this clone was seen a few times. The rearrangement uses TRBV6-6 and TRBJ1-4, with 7 bases fitting TRBD1. The CDR3 sequence is 14 residues long. J gave up 11 bases and V 5 bases, and 11 bases lay outside the gene matches. Germline V CDR1 and CDR2: MNHNY, SVGAGI (reference sequence). The CDR3 nucleotides read TGTGCCAGCAGTCAGACAGGGCTACCGAGCAAACTGTTTTTT. Translation gives CASSQTGLPSKLFF.

This chain uses TRBV29-1 with TRBJ2-1, with TRBD2 matching over 9 bases. The V gene's germline CDR1 is SQVTM and CDR2 ANQGSEA. V trimming: 7 bases; J trimming: 5 bases; junction bases outside the gene matches: 15. The CDR3 sequence is 16 residues long. In nucleotides, the CDR3 is TGCAGCGGGGGGATCTATAGCGGGAGTACCCACAATGAGCAGTTCTTC. Translating it yields CSGGIYSGSTHNEQFF.

The V and J genes are TRBV2 and TRBJ2-3; D tentatively reads TRBD1 or TRBD2 (6 bases each). The CDR3 length is 14 residues. The germline V and J ends were trimmed by 6 bases and 2 bases, with 12 bases remaining between them. Germline loops: CDR1 SNHLY, CDR2 FYNNEI. This CDR3 is CASRRGADTDTQYF. CDR3 in DNA: TGTGCCAGCAGGAGGGGGGCCGACACAGATACGCAGTATTTT. The whole variable domain, filled in from reference TRBV2 and TRBJ2-3, reads EPEVTQTPSHQVTQMGQEVILRCVPISNHLYFYWYRQILGQKVEFLVSFYNNEISEKSEIFDDQFSVERPDGSNFTLKIRSTKLEDSAMYFCASRRGADTDTQYFGPGTRLTVL.